Following are 11 T cell receptor beta chains from one sample sequenced in a study of blood T cell repertoires in COVID-19. Assay used: immunoSEQ multiplex PCR; TCRdb lists only in-frame clones, some missing. Among about 130,000 clones, 80% to 85% were seen once, and the ten largest hold 15% to 20%. Sequences were obtained from PBMCs or T cells enriched from blood (not recorded which). The receptors come from a man aged 25 to 40 who had recovered from COVID-19.

J is TRBJ2-1 and V is TRBV27; TRBD2 might be the D (6 bases). The CDR3 runs 14 residues. V lost 7 bases, J lost 9 bases, and 19 bases lay in between. Germline V gene sequence: CDR1 MNHEY, CDR2 SMNVEV (reference sequence). The CDR3 protein is CASMTASAGGEQFF. CDR3 bases: TGTGCCAGCATGACGGCTAGCGCGGGCGGTGAGCAGTTCTTC.

This clone was observed a handful of times. This chain connects TRBV7-9 to TRBJ2-1; D possibly corresponds to TRBD2 (6 bases). The germline V and J ends were trimmed by 0 bases and 8 bases, with 11 bases remaining between them. CDR3 length: 14 residues. Germline assignment: CDR1 SEHNR and CDR2 FQNEAQ (reference sequence). This chain's CDR3 is CASSLAHWGDEQFF. DNA of the CDR3: TGTGCCAGCAGCTTAGCGCATTGGGGGGATGAGCAGTTCTTC.

This clone was counted only a few times. This chain joins TRBV19 and TRBJ1-5; 9 positions agree with TRBD1. This CDR3 is built from 15 residues. Trimming at V came to 3 bases and at J to 5 bases, leaving 5 bases not matched to a gene. Per the germline V gene, CDR1 is LNHDA and CDR2 is SQIVND (reference sequence). The CDR3 DNA follows: TGTGCCAGTAGTATCACAGGGGGCGAGCATCAGCCCCAGCATTTT. This sequence encodes CASSITGGEHQPQHF.

The chain joins TRBV28 to TRBJ2-3, with 7 nucleotides matching TRBD1. CDR1 and CDR2 from the germline V gene are MDHEN and SYDVKM. Trimming took 4 bases from V and 0 from J; bases not matched to a gene: 1. This CDR3 is built from 14 residues. CDR3 in DNA: TGTGCCAGCAGTTCGACAGGGAGCACAGATACGCAGTATTTT. This sequence encodes CASSSTGSTDTQYF.

This clone was counted at least ten times. The chain is built from TRBV20-1 and TRBJ2-5; D is ambiguous. V lost 5 bases and J 0 bases, leaving 4 bases between the germline ends. The CDR3 spans 11 residues. CDR1 is DFQATT, CDR2 SNEGSKA, per germline (reference sequence). The CDR3 region has the DNA TGCAGTGCTTTAAACCAAGAGACCCAGTACTTC. Its protein is CSALNQETQYF.

The rearrangement links TRBV15 to TRBJ1-2; TRBD1 might be the D (6 bases). V lost 0 bases, J lost 8 bases, and 13 bases lay in between. Germline CDR1 is LNHNV and CDR2 is YYDKDF (reference sequence). The CDR3 contains 14 residues. The CDR3 protein is CATSRDLGAEGYTF. The CDR3, as DNA: TGTGCCACCAGCAGAGATTTGGGGGCGGAAGGCTACACCTTC. Full variable domain (missing parts from reference TRBV15 and TRBJ1-2): DAMVIQNPRYQVTQFGKPVTLSCSQTLNHNVMYWYQQKSSQAPKLLFHYYDKDFNNEADTPDNFQSRRPNTSFCFLDIRSPGLGDTAMYLCATSRDLGAEGYTFGSGTRLTVV.

The chain couples TRBV2 to TRBJ2-7; TRBD1 might be the D (6 bases). Germline V gene sequence: CDR1 SNHLY, CDR2 FYNNEI. The length of the CDR3 is 14 residues. V was cut by 5 bases and J by 5 bases, with 16 bases left in between. CDR3: CASSLQGLGHEQYF. In nucleotides, the CDR3 is TGTGCCAGCAGTCTTCAGGGGCTGGGCCACGAGCAGTACTTC.

V and J are TRBV5-4 and TRBJ2-7, with 7 bases matching TRBD2. The CDR3 loop spans 15 amino acids. The V segment lost 0 bases and the J segment 7 bases; nucleotides outside the gene matches: 10. The V gene's germline CDR1 is SGHNT and CDR2 YYREEE (reference sequence). The CDR3 here is CASSLGGVLAKEQYF. In DNA form, the CDR3 reads TGTGCCAGCAGCTTGGGGGGGGTACTAGCGAAAGAGCAGTACTTC.

This chain joins TRBV29-1 and TRBJ1-1, with unresolved D. The CDR3 covers 11 residues. V dropped 3 bases and J dropped 8 bases, with 10 bases sitting between them. Looked up from germline, CDR1 is SQVTM and CDR2 is ANQGSEA. This CDR3 reads CSVEMKTEAFF. In DNA, the CDR3 is TGCAGCGTTGAGATGAAGACAGAAGCTTTCTTT.

The table lists this clone with a count of one. The V and J genes are TRBV5-6 and TRBJ2-1, with D maybe TRBD2 (5 bases). Trimming shortened V by 2 bases and J by 1 base, and 13 bases separated the two germline ends. The germline gives CDR1 SGHDT, CDR2 YYEEEE. This CDR3 comprises 16 residues. The CDR3 region has the DNA TGTGCCAGCAGCTTACTCCCGGGGTATTCCTACAATGAGCAGTTCTTC. Its protein is CASSLLPGYSYNEQFF.

This chain links TRBV29-1 with TRBJ2-2; 9 nucleotides agree with TRBD1. From germline, CDR1 is SQVTM and CDR2 ANQGSEA. V shed 7 bases and J 7 bases; nucleotides not matched to a gene: 7. The CDR3 has 13 amino acids. The CDR3 bases are TGCAGCGCGGCGGACAGGGGAAACGGGGAGCTGTTTTTT. It codes for CSAADRGNGELFF.